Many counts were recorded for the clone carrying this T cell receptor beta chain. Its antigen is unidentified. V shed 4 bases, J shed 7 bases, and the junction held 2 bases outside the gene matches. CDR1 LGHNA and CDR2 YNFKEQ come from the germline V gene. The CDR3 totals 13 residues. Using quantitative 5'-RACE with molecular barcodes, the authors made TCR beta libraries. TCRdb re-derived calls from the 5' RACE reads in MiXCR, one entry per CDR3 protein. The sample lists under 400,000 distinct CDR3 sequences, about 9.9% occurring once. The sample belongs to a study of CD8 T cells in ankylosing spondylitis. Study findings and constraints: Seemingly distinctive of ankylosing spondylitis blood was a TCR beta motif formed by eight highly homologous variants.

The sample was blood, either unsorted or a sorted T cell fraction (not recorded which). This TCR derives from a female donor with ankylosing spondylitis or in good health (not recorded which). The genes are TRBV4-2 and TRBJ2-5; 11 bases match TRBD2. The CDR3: CASSRGLAGTQYF. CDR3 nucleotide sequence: TGTGCCAGCAGCCGCGGACTAGCGGGGACCCAGTACTTC.